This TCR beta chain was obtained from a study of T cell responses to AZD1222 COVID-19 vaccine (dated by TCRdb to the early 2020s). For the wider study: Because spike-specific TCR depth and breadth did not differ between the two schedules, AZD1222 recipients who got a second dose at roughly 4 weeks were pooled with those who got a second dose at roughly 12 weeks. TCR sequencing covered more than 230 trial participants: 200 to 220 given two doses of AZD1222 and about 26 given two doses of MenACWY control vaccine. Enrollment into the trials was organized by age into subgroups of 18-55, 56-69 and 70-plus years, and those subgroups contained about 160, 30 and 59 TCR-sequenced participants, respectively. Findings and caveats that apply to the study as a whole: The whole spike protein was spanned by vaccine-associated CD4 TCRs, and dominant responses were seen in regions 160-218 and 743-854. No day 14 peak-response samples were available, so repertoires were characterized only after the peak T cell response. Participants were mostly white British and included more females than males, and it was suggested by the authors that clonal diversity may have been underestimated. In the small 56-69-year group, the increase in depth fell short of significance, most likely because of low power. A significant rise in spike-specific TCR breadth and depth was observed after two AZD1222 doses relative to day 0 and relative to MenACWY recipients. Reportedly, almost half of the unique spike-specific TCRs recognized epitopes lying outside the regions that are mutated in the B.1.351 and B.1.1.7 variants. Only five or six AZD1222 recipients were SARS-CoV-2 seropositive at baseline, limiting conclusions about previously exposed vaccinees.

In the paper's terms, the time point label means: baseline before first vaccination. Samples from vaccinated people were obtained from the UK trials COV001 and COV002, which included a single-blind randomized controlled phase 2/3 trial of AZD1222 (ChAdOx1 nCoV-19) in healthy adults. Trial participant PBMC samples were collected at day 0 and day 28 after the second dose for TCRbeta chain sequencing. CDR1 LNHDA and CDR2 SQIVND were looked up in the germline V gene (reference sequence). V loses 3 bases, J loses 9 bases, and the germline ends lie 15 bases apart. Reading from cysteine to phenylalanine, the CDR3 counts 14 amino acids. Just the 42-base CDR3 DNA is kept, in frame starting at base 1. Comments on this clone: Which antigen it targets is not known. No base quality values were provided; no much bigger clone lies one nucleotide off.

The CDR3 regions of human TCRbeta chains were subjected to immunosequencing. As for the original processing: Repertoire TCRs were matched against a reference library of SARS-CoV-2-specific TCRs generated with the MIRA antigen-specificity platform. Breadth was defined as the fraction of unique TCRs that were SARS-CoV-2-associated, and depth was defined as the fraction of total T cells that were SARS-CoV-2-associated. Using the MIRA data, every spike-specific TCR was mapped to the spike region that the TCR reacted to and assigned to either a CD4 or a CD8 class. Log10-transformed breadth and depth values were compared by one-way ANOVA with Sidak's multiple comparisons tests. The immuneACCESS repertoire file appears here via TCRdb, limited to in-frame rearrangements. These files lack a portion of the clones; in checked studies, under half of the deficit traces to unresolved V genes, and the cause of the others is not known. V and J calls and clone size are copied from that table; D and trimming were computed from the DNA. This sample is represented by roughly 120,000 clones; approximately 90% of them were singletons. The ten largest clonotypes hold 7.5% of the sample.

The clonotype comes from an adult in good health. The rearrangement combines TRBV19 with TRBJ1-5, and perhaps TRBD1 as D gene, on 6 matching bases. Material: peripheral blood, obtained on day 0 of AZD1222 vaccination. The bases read TGTGCCAGTAGTATCGGGGGCTATAGGGGGCCCCAGCATTTT. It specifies CASSIGGYRGPQHF. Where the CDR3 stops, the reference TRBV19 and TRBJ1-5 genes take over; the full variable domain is DGGITQSPKYLFRKEGQNVTLSCEQNLNHDAMYWYRQDPGQGLRLIYYSQIVNDFQKGDIAEGYSVSREKKESFPLTVTSAQKNPTAFYLCASSIGGYRGPQHFGDGTRLSIL.